These 21 T cell receptor beta chains were all obtained from the same sample, sequenced in a study of OX40 agonist ivuxolimab in advanced cancers. Using immunoSEQ multiplex PCR, the repertoire was profiled, and TCRdb retains in-frame clones only, with some absent. Of around 60,000 clones listed, around 77% are singletons. Sequencing used CD4+ or CD8+ T cells sorted from blood, obtained in a trial of the OX40 agonist ivuxolimab. These receptors all stem from an adult with an advanced solid tumor such as melanoma, head and neck, liver or kidney cancer.

This chain joins TRBV27 and TRBJ2-5, with D possibly being TRBD1 (5 bases). The V end was cut by 6 bases, the J end by 5 bases, with 16 bases between. Germline CDR1 and CDR2: MNHEY and SMNVEV (reference sequence). There are 14 residues in the CDR3. The CDR3 spells CASSPGIVRETQYF. The CDR3 DNA is TGTGCCAGCAGCCCAGGGATTGTGCGGGAGACCCAGTACTTC.

This rearrangement joins TRBV30 to TRBJ2-3, with D possibly TRBD2 on 7 matching bases. The CDR3 has 16 amino acids. Germline loops: CDR1 GTSNPN, CDR2 SVGIG (reference sequence). V lost 4 bases, J lost 5 bases, and 22 bases lay in between. CDR3 in DNA: TGTGCCTGGACCCCACGAGGGGGAGGGCCTAGAGATACGCAGTATTTT. Amino acids: CAWTPRGGGPRDTQYF.

The chain has TRBV28 and TRBJ2-7; either TRBD1 or TRBD2 may fit D (5 bases each). Germline values: CDR1 MDHEN, CDR2 SYDVKM. Trimming took 6 bases from V and 5 from J, leaving 23 bases between them. This CDR3 has 16 amino acids. CDR3 nucleotides: TGTGCCAGCAGCACAAAACGGCAAGTGAGGGGCCACGAGCAGTACTTC. The encoded protein is CASSTKRQVRGHEQYF.

A few counts support this clone. The V gene is TRBV27, the J gene TRBJ2-3; TRBD1 matches 7 bases. Germline CDR1 and CDR2: MNHEY and SMNVEV (reference sequence). Trimming removed 5 bases from V and 3 bases from J; junction bases left unmatched: 8. The CDR3 is 15 amino acids. The CDR3 DNA is TGTGCCAGCAGTCAGGGGGTTACTAGTACAGATACGCAGTATTTT. Its translation: CASSQGVTSTDTQYF.

This chain uses TRBV10-3 with TRBJ1-6, with D hard to call. The germline CDR1 and CDR2 sequences are ENHRY and SYGVKD. Between the trimmed V and J ends, which lost 2 bases and 4 bases, there was a span of 15 bases. The CDR3 is 17 amino acids. The CDR3 nucleotides are TGTGCCATCAGTGAGACTCTGGGCACCCATTATAATTCACCCCTCCACTTT. The encoded protein is CAISETLGTHYNSPLHF.

The chain joins TRBV28 to TRBJ1-2; D gene unclear. V gave up 4 bases and J gave up 2 bases, with 8 bases separating them. The CDR3 has 13 amino acids. CDR1 is MDHEN and CDR2 is SYDVKM in the germline V gene. CDR3 protein: CASSSVPNYGYTF. CDR3 in DNA: TGTGCCAGCAGTTCCGTGCCCAACTATGGCTACACCTTC.

The chain joins TRBV28 to TRBJ2-5; TRBD1 might be the D (5 bases). Trimming removed 7 bases at V and 2 bases at J, with 20 bases between. Germline CDR1 and CDR2: MDHEN and SYDVKM. The CDR3 length is 16 residues. The CDR3 region has the DNA TGTGCCAGCACCACCCGCCTACCCGGACAACAAGAGACCCAGTACTTC. Residues: CASTTRLPGQQETQYF. The full variable domain, with the rest looked up from reference TRBV28 and TRBJ2-5, is DVKVTQSSRYLVKRTGEKVFLECVQDMDHENMFWYRQDPGLGLRLIYFSYDVKMKEKGDIPEGYSVSREKKERFSLILESASTNQTSMYLCASTTRLPGQQETQYFGPGTRLLVL.

This chain connects TRBV7-2 to TRBJ2-1; possible D gene TRBD1, 6 bases. The CDR3 extends over 19 amino acids. Germline assignment: CDR1 SGHTA and CDR2 FQGNSA. Trimming removed 1 base from V and 5 bases from J, with 24 bases in between. CDR3 protein: CASSLGVRQAAAWDNEQFF. The CDR3 nucleotides are TGTGCCAGCAGCTTAGGTGTAAGACAGGCTGCGGCCTGGGACAATGAGCAGTTCTTC.

The chain combines TRBV11-2 with TRBJ1-4, with 8 bases lining up with TRBD1. Trimming removed 4 bases from V and 6 bases from J; junction bases left unmatched: 10. CDR3 length equals 16 residues. Germline loops: CDR1 SGHAT, CDR2 FQNNGV. This CDR3 reads CASSSRKQGEDEKLFF. The CDR3, as DNA: TGTGCCAGCAGCTCCCGAAAACAGGGGGAGGATGAAAAACTGTTTTTT. Supplemented by reference TRBV11-2 and TRBJ1-4, the full variable domain reads EAGVAQSPRYKIIEKRQSVAFWCNPISGHATLYWYQQILGQGPKLLIQFQNNGVVDDSQLPKDRFSAERLKGVDSTLKIQPAKLEDSAVYLCASSSRKQGEDEKLFFGSGTQLSVL.

The chain combines TRBV2 with TRBJ2-5; 9 bases fit TRBD1. The last part of the DNA fits TRBJ2-7 better; the J call may be wrong. CDR1 is SNHLY, CDR2 FYNNEI, per germline. This CDR3 contains 12 residues. CDR3 DNA: TGTGCCAGCGGGGGACAGGGTTACGAGCAGTACTTC. Translating it yields CASGGQGYEQYF.

The chain links TRBV2 to TRBJ1-5; 7 bases are a match to TRBD1. J gave up 4 bases and V 8 bases, and 5 bases lay outside the gene matches. Germline loops: CDR1 SNHLY, CDR2 FYNNEI. The CDR3 totals 13 residues. The CDR3 region is CASVGQANQPQHF. The CDR3 DNA reads as TGTGCCAGCGTAGGACAGGCGAATCAGCCCCAGCATTTT.

The chain couples TRBV28 to TRBJ1-1, with 9 bases that match TRBD1. The CDR3 is 14 residues long. After removal of 6 bases from V and 11 bases from J, the junction contained 13 bases not matched to a gene. CDR1 is MDHEN and CDR2 is SYDVKM in the germline V gene. The CDR3 bases are TGTGCCAGCAGGTCAGCCGGGACAGGGCCGGACGCTTTCTTT. The encoded protein is CASRSAGTGPDAFF.

The chain has TRBV11-2 and TRBJ1-6; D is undetermined. V dropped 3 bases and J dropped 14 bases, with 17 bases sitting between them. In germline, CDR1 is SGHAT, CDR2 FQNNGV. This CDR3 has 14 residues. The CDR3 protein is CASSFLQMQGTLHF. The CDR3 DNA follows: TGTGCCAGCAGCTTCCTCCAGATGCAAGGCACCCTCCACTTT.

This clone turned up a few times. This chain links TRBV5-1 with TRBJ1-1, with TRBD1 matching 8 bases. This CDR3 spans 16 amino acids. Trimming removed 4 bases from V and 2 bases from J; junction bases left unmatched: 10. CDR1 and CDR2 (germline): SGHRS, YFSETQ. As DNA, the CDR3 is TGCGCCAGCAGCCCCGGACAGGGAGGTTTAAACACTGAAGCTTTCTTT. Its translation is CASSPGQGGLNTEAFF.

The V and J genes are TRBV28 and TRBJ1-1; D is undetermined. The CDR3 totals 12 residues. Per the germline V gene, CDR1 is MDHEN and CDR2 is SYDVKM. The V and J ends lost 9 bases and 3 bases respectively, with 11 bases between them. This chain's CDR3 is CASRLFDTEAFF. CDR3 nucleotides: TGTGCCAGTCGTCTTTTCGACACTGAAGCTTTCTTT. The full variable domain, completed using reference TRBV28 and TRBJ1-1, is DVKVTQSSRYLVKRTGEKVFLECVQDMDHENMFWYRQDPGLGLRLIYFSYDVKMKEKGDIPEGYSVSREKKERFSLILESASTNQTSMYLCASRLFDTEAFFGQGTRLTVV.

The chain employs TRBV4-3 and TRBJ1-2; D not resolved. The CDR3 is 14 amino acids. The V gene lost 0 bases and the J gene lost 2 bases, with 7 bases spanning the gap. Germline CDR1 is LGHNA and CDR2 is YSLEER. CDR3 protein: CASSQDGGNYGYTF. In DNA form, the CDR3 reads TGCGCCAGCAGCCAAGACGGCGGGAACTATGGCTACACCTTC.

The chain links TRBV10-2 to TRBJ2-1, with a tentative D call TRBD2 (6 bases). V lost 6 bases and J 6 bases, leaving 15 bases between the germline ends. The CDR3 length is 14 residues. Germline assignment: CDR1 WSHSY and CDR2 SAAADI. CDR3 bases: TGCGCCAGCAGGGAGGGATCTACCCGCAATGAGCAGTTCTTC. Protein: CASREGSTRNEQFF.

The V gene is TRBV4-3, the J gene TRBJ1-1, with D tentatively TRBD1 (6 bases). V was pared by 3 bases and J by 5 bases, with 19 bases between. Germline CDR1 reads LGHNA; CDR2 reads YSLEER. This CDR3 comprises 16 residues. CDR3 sequence reads: CASSQGYWRGRTEAFF. CDR3 DNA sequence: TGCGCCAGCAGCCAGGGGTATTGGCGGGGGCGAACTGAAGCTTTCTTT.

This chain links TRBV5-1 with TRBJ1-4; maybe TRBD1 (6 bases). The CDR3 covers 15 residues. Germline-derived CDR1 and CDR2 are SGHRS and YFSETQ. Trimming removed 4 bases at V and 5 bases at J, with 15 bases between. CDR3 DNA: TGCGCCAGCAGCCCCGCAACAGGGCTGAATGAAAAACTGTTTTTT. Amino acid sequence: CASSPATGLNEKLFF.

This clone was observed once. The V and J genes are TRBV6-1 and TRBJ2-7; TRBD2 matches 9 bases. Germline CDR1 MNHNS, CDR2 SASEGT. The CDR3 is made up of 15 amino acids. The ends lost 3 bases at V and 3 bases at J; junction bases unmatched: 6. CDR3 amino acids: CASSDTGTSYYEQYF. In DNA form, the CDR3 reads TGTGCCAGCAGTGATACCGGGACTAGCTACTACGAGCAGTACTTC.

In this sample, this clone turned up a few times. This chain links TRBV19 with TRBJ1-3; a weak D match, TRBD1 (5 bases). V dropped 9 bases and J dropped 0 bases, with 12 bases sitting between them. The CDR3 sequence is 14 residues long. From germline, CDR1 is LNHDA and CDR2 SQIVND (reference sequence). The CDR3 DNA sequence: TGTGCCAGCAAGACTCAGGGCTCTGGAAACACCATATATTTT. This translates into CASKTQGSGNTIYF.